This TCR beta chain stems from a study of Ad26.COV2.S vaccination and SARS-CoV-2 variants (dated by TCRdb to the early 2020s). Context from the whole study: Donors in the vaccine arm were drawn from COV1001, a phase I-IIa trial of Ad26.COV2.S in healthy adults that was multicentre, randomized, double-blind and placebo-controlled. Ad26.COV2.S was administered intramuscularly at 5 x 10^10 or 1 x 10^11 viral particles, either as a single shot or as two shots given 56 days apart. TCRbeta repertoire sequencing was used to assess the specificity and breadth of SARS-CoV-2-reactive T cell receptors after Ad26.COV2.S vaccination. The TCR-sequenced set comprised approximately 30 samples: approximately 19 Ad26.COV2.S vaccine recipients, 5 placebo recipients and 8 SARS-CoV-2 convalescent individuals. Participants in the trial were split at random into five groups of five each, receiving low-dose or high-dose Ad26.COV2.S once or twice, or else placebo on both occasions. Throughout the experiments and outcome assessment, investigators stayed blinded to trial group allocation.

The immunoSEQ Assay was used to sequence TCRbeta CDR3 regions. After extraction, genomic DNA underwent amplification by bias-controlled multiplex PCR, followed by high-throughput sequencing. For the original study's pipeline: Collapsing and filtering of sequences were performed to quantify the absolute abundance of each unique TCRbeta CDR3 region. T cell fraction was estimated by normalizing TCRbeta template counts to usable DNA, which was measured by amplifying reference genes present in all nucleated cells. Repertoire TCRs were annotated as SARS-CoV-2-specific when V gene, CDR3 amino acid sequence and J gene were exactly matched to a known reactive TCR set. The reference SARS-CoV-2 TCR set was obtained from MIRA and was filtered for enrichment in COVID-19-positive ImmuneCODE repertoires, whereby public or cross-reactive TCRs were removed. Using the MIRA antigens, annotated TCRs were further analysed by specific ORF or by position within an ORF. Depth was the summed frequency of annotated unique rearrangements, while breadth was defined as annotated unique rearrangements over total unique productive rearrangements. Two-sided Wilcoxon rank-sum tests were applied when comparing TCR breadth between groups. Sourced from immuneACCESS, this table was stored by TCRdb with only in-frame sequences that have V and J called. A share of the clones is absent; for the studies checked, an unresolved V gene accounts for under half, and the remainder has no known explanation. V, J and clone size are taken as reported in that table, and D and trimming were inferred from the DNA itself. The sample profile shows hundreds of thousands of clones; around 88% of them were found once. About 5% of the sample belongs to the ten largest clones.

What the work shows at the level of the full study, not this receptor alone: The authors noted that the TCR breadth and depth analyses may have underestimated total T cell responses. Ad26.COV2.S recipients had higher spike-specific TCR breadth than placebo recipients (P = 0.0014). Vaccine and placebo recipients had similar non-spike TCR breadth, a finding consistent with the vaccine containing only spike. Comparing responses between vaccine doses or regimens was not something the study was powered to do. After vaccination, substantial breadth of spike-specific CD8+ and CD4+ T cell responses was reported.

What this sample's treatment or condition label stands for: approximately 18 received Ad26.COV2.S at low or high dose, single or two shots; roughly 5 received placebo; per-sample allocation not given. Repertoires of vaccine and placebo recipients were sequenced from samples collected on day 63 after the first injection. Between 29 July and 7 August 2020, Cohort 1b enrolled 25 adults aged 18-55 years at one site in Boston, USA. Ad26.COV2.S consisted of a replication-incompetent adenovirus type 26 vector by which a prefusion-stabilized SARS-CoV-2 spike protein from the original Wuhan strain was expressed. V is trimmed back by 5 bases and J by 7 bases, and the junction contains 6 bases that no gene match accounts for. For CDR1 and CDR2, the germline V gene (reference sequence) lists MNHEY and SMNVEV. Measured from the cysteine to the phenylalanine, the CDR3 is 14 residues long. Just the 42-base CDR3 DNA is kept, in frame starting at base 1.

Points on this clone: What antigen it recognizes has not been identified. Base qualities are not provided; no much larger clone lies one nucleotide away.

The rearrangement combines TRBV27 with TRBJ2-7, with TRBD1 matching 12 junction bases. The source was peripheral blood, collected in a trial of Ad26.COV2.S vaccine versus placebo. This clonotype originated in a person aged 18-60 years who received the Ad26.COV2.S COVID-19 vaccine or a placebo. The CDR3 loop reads CASSPRDRGLEQYF. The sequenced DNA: TGTGCCAGCAGTCCCAGGGACAGGGGGCTTGAGCAGTACTTC.